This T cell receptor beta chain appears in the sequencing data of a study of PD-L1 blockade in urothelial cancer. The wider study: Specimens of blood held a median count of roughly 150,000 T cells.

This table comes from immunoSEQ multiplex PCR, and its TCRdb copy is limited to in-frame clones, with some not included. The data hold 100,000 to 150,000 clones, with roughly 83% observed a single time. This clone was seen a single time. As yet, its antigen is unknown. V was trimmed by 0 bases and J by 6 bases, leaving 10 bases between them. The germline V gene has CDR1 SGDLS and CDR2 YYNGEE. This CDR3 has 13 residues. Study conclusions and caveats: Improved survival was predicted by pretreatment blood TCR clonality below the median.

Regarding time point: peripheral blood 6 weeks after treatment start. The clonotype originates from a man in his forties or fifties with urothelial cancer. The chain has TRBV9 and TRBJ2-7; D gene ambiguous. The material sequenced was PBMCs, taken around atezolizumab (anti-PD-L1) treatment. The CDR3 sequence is CASSVVPGFEQYF. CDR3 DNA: TGTGCCAGCAGCGTAGTCCCAGGTTTCGAGCAGTACTTC. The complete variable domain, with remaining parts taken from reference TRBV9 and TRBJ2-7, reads DSGVTQTPKHLITATGQRVTLRCSPRSGDLSVYWYQQSLDQGLQFLIQYYNGEERAKGNILERFSAQQFPDLHSELNLSSLELGDSALYFCASSVVPGFEQYFGPGTRLTVT.